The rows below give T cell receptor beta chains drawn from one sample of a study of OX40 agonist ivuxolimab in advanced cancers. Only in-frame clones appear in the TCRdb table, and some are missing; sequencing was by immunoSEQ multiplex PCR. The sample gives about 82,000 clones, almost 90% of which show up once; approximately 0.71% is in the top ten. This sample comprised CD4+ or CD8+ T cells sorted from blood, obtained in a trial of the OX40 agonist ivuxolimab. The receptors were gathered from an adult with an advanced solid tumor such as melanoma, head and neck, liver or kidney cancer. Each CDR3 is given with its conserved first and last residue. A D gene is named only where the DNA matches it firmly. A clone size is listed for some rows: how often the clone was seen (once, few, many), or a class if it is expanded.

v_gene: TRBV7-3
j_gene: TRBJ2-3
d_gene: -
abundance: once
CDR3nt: TGTGCCAGCAGCCTCCAAGACAACTCGGATACGCAGTATTTT
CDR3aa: CASSLQDNSDTQYF

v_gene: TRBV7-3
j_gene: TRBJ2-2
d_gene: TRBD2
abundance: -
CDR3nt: TGTGCCAGCAGCCCCCTAGCGGGTGGGGCCGGGGAGCTGTTTTTT
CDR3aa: CASSPLAGGAGELFF

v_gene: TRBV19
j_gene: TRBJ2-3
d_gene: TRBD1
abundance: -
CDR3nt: TGTGCCAGTAGTATAGACCGACTCGGGACAGGCCGACCAGATACGCAGTATTTT
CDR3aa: CASSIDRLGTGRPDTQYF

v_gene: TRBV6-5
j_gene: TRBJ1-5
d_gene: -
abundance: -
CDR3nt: TGTGCCAGCAGCCCTGGGCGCAGTCCCATGAAGCATTTT
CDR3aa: CASSPGRSPMKHF

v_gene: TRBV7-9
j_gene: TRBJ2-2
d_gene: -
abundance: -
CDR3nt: TGTGCCAGCAGCCCCCGTAGGGGGGGCGACACCGGGGAGCTGTTTTTT
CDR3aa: CASSPRRGGDTGELFF

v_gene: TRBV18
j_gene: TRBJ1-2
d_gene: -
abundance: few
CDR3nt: TGTGCCAGCTCAGCGACCTCTTCGAGGACAGCCTATGGCTACACCTTC
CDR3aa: CASSATSSRTAYGYTF

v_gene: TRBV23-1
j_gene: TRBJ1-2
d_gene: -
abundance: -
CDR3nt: TGCGCCAGCAGTCGGGGGCGTAACTATGGCTACACCTTC
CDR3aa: CASSRGRNYGYTF

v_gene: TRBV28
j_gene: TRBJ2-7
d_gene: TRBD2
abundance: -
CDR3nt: TGTGCCAGCAGAAGAGCGGGAGGGCCCGGAGAGCAGTACTTC
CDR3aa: CASRRAGGPGEQYF

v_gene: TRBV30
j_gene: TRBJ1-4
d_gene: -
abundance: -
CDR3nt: TGTGCCTGGGACCGGGCAACCGAAAAACTGTTTTTT
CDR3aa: CAWDRATEKLFF

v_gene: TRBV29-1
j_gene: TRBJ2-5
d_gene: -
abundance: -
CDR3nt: TGCAGCGCGGGCGGGCAGTCGGGGGAGACCCAGTACTTC
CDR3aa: CSAGGQSGETQYF

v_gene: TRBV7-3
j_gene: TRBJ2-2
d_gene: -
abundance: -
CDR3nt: TGTGCCAGTCGGGACTTTATGAACACCGGGGAGCTGTTTTTT
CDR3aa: CASRDFMNTGELFF

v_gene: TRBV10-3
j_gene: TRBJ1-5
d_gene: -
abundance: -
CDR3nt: TGTGCCATCAGTGAGTCGGAGAGTCTCTCGGGCAATCAGCCCCAGCATTTT
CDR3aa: CAISESESLSGNQPQHF

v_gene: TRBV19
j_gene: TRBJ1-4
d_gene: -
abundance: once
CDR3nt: TGTGCCAGTAGTATCATGGTCGGGGACGCACTGTTTTTT
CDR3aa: CASSIMVGDALFF

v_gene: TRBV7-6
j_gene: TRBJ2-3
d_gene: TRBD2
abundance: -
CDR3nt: TGTGCCAGCAGCTTGGGGGGGAATAGCGCTACAGATACGCAGTATTTT
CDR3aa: CASSLGGNSATDTQYF

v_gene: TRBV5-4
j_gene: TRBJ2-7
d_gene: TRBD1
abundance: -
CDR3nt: TGTGCCAGCAGCTTCCCGGGACAGAACTCCTACGAGCAGTACTTC
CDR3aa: CASSFPGQNSYEQYF

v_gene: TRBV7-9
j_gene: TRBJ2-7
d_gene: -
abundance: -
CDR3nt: TGTGCCAGCAGCTTAGGGGCACAGGGCCGCGAGCAGTACTTC
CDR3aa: CASSLGAQGREQYF

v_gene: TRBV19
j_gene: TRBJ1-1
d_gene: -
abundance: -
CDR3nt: TGTGCCACCAGTGTAAGGGGCGTTTACACTGAAGCTTTCTTT
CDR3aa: CATSVRGVYTEAFF

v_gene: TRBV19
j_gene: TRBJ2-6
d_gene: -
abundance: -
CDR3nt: TGTGCCAGTAGTTCAAGACAGCCTACATATCGGTCTGGGGCCAACGTCCTGACTTTC
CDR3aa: CASSSRQPTYRSGANVLTF

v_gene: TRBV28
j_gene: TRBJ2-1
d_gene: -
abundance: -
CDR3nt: TGTGCCAGCGGGACGATCACCTACAATGAGCAGTTCTTC
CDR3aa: CASGTITYNEQFF

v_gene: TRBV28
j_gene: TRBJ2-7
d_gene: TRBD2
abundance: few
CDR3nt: TGTGCCAGCAGTATCCCGGGAGCTAGCGGGAGGGCCTACGAGCAGTACTTC
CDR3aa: CASSIPGASGRAYEQYF

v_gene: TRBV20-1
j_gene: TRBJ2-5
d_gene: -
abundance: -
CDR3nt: TGCAGTGCTAGCCAAGAGACCCAGTACTTC
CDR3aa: CSASQETQYF

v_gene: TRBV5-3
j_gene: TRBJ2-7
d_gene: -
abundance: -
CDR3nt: TGTGCCAGAAGCAGGCCACTTGGGGGAGCTGGATACGAGCAGTACTTC
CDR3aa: CARSRPLGGAGYEQYF